This T cell receptor (beta chain) was identified in a study of vaccination effects on CD4 cells after COVID-19. Using viral peptide pools, the ViraFEST assay grew out antigen-specific CD4+ T cells prior to sequencing. At the end of around 11 days of culture, CD4+ T cells were isolated. All participants had two doses of either the BNT162b2 or mRNA-1273 vaccine. Nucleocapsid antibodies were negative in the vaccine recipients, who had never had SARS-CoV-2 infection. IL-2 medium supplanted half the medium on days 3 and 7. TCRdb's copy holds only in-frame clones and misses some; the assay was immunoSEQ multiplex PCR. This table holds about 29,000 clones, 74% found once. The V gene lost 3 bases and the J gene lost 1 base, with 9 bases spanning the gap. Germline CDR1 and CDR2: MNHEY and SVGAGI. The CDR3 is 15 amino acids. Study findings and constraints: Healthy vaccinees had only 1 of 255 vaccine-induced clones cross-react with common cold coronaviruses.

For this clone: Its target is not known.

The starting material was CD4+ T cells from PBMCs cultured with HCoV-OC43 spike peptides, obtained after COVID-19 vaccination. Subset meaning: HCoV-OC43 spike overlapping peptide pool stimulation. The chain joins TRBV6-5 to TRBJ1-4, with unresolved D. The TCR comes from a human donor who received a COVID-19 vaccine. DNA for the CDR3: TGTGCCAGCAGTTATTCCCAAGGAACTAATGAAAAACTGTTTTTT. Protein product: CASSYSQGTNEKLFF.